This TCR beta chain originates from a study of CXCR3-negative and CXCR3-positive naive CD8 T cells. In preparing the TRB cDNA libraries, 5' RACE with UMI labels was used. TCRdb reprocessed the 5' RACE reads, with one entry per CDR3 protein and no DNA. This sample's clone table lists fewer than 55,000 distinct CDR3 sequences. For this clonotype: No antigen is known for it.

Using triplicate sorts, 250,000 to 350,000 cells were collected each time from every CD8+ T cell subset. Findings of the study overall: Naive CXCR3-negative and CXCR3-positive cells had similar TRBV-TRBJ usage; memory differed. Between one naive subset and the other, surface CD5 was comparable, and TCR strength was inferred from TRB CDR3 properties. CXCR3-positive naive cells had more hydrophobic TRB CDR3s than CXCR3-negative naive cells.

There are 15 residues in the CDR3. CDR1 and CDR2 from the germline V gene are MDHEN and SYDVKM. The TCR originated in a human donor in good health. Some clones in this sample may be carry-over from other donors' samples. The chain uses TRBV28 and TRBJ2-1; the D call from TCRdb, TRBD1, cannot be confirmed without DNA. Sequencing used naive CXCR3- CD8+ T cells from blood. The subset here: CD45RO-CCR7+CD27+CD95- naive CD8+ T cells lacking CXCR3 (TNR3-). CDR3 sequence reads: CASNPRDREWDEQFF.